This passage covers 22 T cell receptor beta chains from one sample sequenced in a study of regulatory T cells in long-lasting Graves disease (dated by TCRdb to the early 2020s). Library preparation was by multiplex PCR. These reads were obtained on an Illumina HiSeq 4000. CDR3 regions were amplified by Arm-PCR with iRepertoire HTBI primers to construct TCR beta libraries. TCRdb redid the processing of the public reads, applying fastp at Q25 and MiXCR, and retained in-frame beta chains. Rows are combined by CDR3 protein, so each entry shows the most common genes and DNA. The sample table contains approximately 470,000 distinct CDR3 sequences; only one count was recorded for about 17% of them. The top ten clonotypes cover 12% of the sample. Sample time point, as interpreted from the label and publication: newly diagnosed GD, antithyroid drugs for less than 3 months. For both TCR sequencing and RNA sequencing, RNA was extracted from PBMCs using TRIzol.

These data are also associated with another study on T cells in Graves' hyperthyroidism and ophthalmopathy.

Sequenced material: peripheral blood mononuclear cells (PBMCs), taken at new diagnosis, from a patient treated with antithyroid drugs. All receptors come from a man aged 35 to 55 with Graves disease. Donor details come from another sample of the same person, matched by shared clones.

The rearrangement links TRBV29-1 to TRBJ2-2; 10 bases map to TRBD2. The CDR3 covers 15 residues. CDR1 SQVTM and CDR2 ANQGSEA come from the germline V gene. V was pared by 5 bases and J by 6 bases, with 9 bases of the junction left unmatched. The CDR3 here is CSVYPSGSFSGELFF. The CDR3 DNA is TGCAGCGTTTATCCTAGCGGGAGTTTTTCCGGGGAGCTGTTTTTT.

This clonotype was observed at least ten times. The rearrangement uses TRBV6-2 or TRBV6-3 and TRBJ2-2; 7 nucleotides match TRBD2. The V gene's germline CDR1 is MNHEY and CDR2 SVGEGT. V gave up 7 bases and J gave up 4 bases; unmatched junction bases: 6. The length of the CDR3 is 14 residues. CDR3 sequence: CASKKPGGTGELFF. DNA for the CDR3: TGTGCCAGCAAAAAACCGGGGGGCACCGGGGAGCTGTTTTTT.

This sequence joins TRBV28 and TRBJ2-3; TRBD2 matches 15 bases. CDR3 length: 15 residues. Looked up from germline, CDR1 is MDHEN and CDR2 is SYDVKM. V lost 2 bases and J lost 12; bases outside the gene matches: 6. In DNA form, the CDR3 reads TGTGCCAGCAGTTTACCGGGACTAGCGGGAGGTACACAGTATTTT. As protein: CASSLPGLAGGTQYF. The variable domain in full, with the rest retrieved from reference TRBV28 and TRBJ2-3, is DVKVTQSSRYLVKRTGEKVFLECVQDMDHENMFWYRQDPGLGLRLIYFSYDVKMKEKGDIPEGYSVSREKKERFSLILESASTNQTSMYLCASSLPGLAGGTQYFGPGTRLTVL.

The chain joins TRBV27 to TRBJ2-3; 8 bases are shared with TRBD2. Germline assignment: CDR1 MNHEY and CDR2 SMNVEV (reference sequence). With 6 bases clipped from V and 4 bases from J, the junction kept 6 bases outside the gene matches. The CDR3 spans 14 residues. In DNA form, the CDR3 reads TGTGCCAGCAGGCTAGCGGGTTTAGCAGATACGCAGTATTTT. Protein sequence: CASRLAGLADTQYF.

This clonotype was found many times. The J gene is TRBJ2-1, the V gene TRBV9; 9 bases map to TRBD2. The CDR3 totals 15 residues. Germline loops: CDR1 SGDLS, CDR2 YYNGEE. With 4 bases clipped from V and 9 bases from J, the junction kept 11 bases outside the gene matches. The CDR3 spells CASSPRGAGGGEQFF. The DNA for the CDR3 is TGTGCCAGCAGCCCCCGGGGAGCGGGAGGTGGTGAGCAGTTCTTC.

This clonotype was detected a few times. This chain links TRBV6-5 with TRBJ2-2; D possibly corresponds to TRBD1 (5 bases). V was clipped by 0 bases and J by 1 base, with 6 bases between them. The germline V gene has CDR1 MNHEY and CDR2 SVGAGI. The CDR3 runs 15 residues. CDR3 nucleotides: TGTGCCAGCAGTTACTCAACAGGGAACACCGGGGAGCTGTTTTTT. Translating gives CASSYSTGNTGELFF.

This clonotype was counted many times. The chain uses TRBV29-1 and TRBJ2-1, with 9 bases aligning to TRBD2. This CDR3 spans 14 amino acids. With V trimmed by 3 bases and J by 9 bases, 9 bases remained unmatched. The germline V gene encodes CDR1 SQVTM and CDR2 ANQGSEA. The CDR3 protein is CSVDGSGSWFEQFF. CDR3 nucleotides: TGCAGCGTTGATGGTAGCGGGAGTTGGTTTGAGCAGTTCTTC.

This clonotype was counted between two and nine times. The gene calls are TRBV4-1 and TRBJ1-5, with D possibly being TRBD1 (5 bases). Deletions cut 0 bases from V and 5 bases from J, with 14 bases between. Looked up from germline, CDR1 is MGHRA and CDR2 is YSYEKL. There are 16 residues in the CDR3. The CDR3 protein is CASSQELGTGYQPQHF. For the CDR3, the DNA is TGCGCCAGCAGCCAAGAATTGGGGACGGGATATCAGCCCCAGCATTTT.

In its sample, this clonotype was seen a few times. The V gene is TRBV6-5, the J gene TRBJ2-2; 13 positions match TRBD2. Germline V lookup: CDR1 MNHEY, CDR2 SVGAGI. The CDR3 consists of 17 residues. The J segment lost 1 base and the V segment lost 4 bases, leaving 3 bases of the junction unmatched. The CDR3 loop is CASSFGLAGVNTGELFF. DNA of the CDR3: TGTGCCAGCAGTTTCGGACTAGCGGGAGTGAACACCGGGGAGCTGTTTTTT.

This clonotype was observed a handful of times. The gene calls are TRBV9 and TRBJ1-3; 8 positions match TRBD1. With 4 bases clipped from V and 0 bases from J, the junction kept 6 bases outside the gene matches. The CDR3 is made up of 16 amino acids. CDR1 and CDR2 (germline): SGDLS, YYNGEE. This CDR3 is CASSPGTGFSGNTIYF. CDR3 sequence (DNA): TGTGCCAGCAGCCCCGGGACAGGTTTCTCTGGAAACACCATATATTTT.

Turning to this clonotype: This may arise from a read error, as a much more abundant clone is one base away. The chain is built from TRBV2 and TRBJ2-1; 12 bases match TRBD2. This CDR3 has 16 amino acids. Looked up from germline, CDR1 is SNHLY and CDR2 is FYNNEI. CDR3 amino acids: CASAPTSGSIYNEQSF. In DNA, the CDR3 is TGTGCCAGCGCACCGACTAGCGGGAGTATCTACAATGAGCAGTCCTTC.

The rearrangement joins TRBV14 to TRBJ1-1; possibly TRBD1 for D (5 bases). Trimming removed 4 bases from V and 7 bases from J, with 10 bases in between. CDR3 length: 12 residues. Germline CDR1 is SGHDN and CDR2 is FVKESK. CDR3 in amino acids: CASSLTGLEAFF. CDR3 DNA sequence: TGTGCCAGCAGCCTAACGGGGCTTGAAGCTTTCTTT.

This clonotype was picked up many times. V usage is TRBV11-2 and J usage is TRBJ2-1; no clear D. This CDR3 comprises 14 residues. V was shortened by 6 bases and J by 1 base, with 10 bases between the two germline ends. CDR1 SGHAT and CDR2 FQNNGV come from the germline V gene. The CDR3 region has the DNA TGTGCCAGCAGTGCCGAGAGATCCTACAATGAGCAGTTCTTC. Translation: CASSAERSYNEQFF.

This clonotype was counted ten times or more. The chain joins TRBV6-2 or TRBV6-3 to TRBJ2-7; weak D call: TRBD1 (5 bases). Germline V CDR1 and CDR2: MNHEY, SVGEGT. Trimming cost V 5 bases and J 6 bases, with 20 bases left between them. CDR3 length: 15 residues. The CDR3 loop reads CASSPRVGQGGEQYF. As DNA, the CDR3 is TGTGCCAGCAGTCCCCGAGTGGGTCAGGGCGGCGAGCAGTACTTC.

The chain employs TRBV29-1 and TRBJ1-1; TRBD1 agrees at 7 bases. The ends lost 6 bases at V and 11 bases at J; junction bases unmatched: 9. The germline V gene has CDR1 SQVTM and CDR2 ANQGSEA. This CDR3 contains 11 residues. CDR3 coding DNA: TGCAGCGTCCCCGACAGGGACGGCGCTTTCTTT. This gives the protein CSVPDRDGAFF.

Concerning this clonotype: One base separates it from a far larger clone, so it is likely a read error. The chain carries TRBV20-1 and TRBJ2-1; possibly TRBD1 for D (5 bases). Germline CDR1 and CDR2: DFQATT and SNEGSKA (reference sequence). V was trimmed by 4 bases and J by 10 bases, leaving 17 bases between them. The CDR3 sequence is 13 residues long. The DNA for the CDR3 is TGCAGTGCTAAGGGGCGTACTACCTACGAGCAGTTCTTC. This codes for CSAKGRTTYEQFF.

The rearrangement joins TRBV6-2 or TRBV6-3 to TRBJ2-1; 7 nucleotides match TRBD2. V lost 3 bases and J lost 4; bases outside the gene matches: 9. CDR1 MNHEY and CDR2 SVGEGT come from the germline V gene. The CDR3 spans 16 residues. CDR3 sequence (DNA): TGTGCCAGCAGTTATTCTGCGGGAGTAAAGTACAATGAGCAGTTCTTC. This encodes CASSYSAGVKYNEQFF.

V usage is TRBV29-1 and J usage is TRBJ2-2; D might be TRBD1 (6 bases). The ends were cut back, 4 bases at V and 3 bases at J, with 9 bases in the middle. Germline V gene sequence: CDR1 SQVTM, CDR2 ANQGSEA. The CDR3 consists of 13 residues. DNA of the CDR3: TGCAGCGTTGGACAGGCTCACACCGGGGAGCTGTTTTTT. It encodes CSVGQAHTGELFF.

This sequence joins TRBV3-1 and TRBJ2-3, with D possibly TRBD2 on 6 matching bases. Germline V gene sequence: CDR1 LGHDT, CDR2 YNNKEL (reference sequence). V shed 4 bases and J shed 1 base, with 15 bases lying between them. The CDR3 length is 16 residues. The CDR3 spells CASSRLRSSGTDTQYF. The CDR3 DNA sequence: TGTGCCAGCAGCCGATTACGGTCTAGCGGCACAGATACGCAGTATTTT.

The chain uses TRBV7-9 and TRBJ1-3; the D gene is possibly TRBD1 (5 bases). CDR1 is SEHNR and CDR2 is FQNEAQ in the germline V gene (reference sequence). The V end lost 1 base, the J end lost 8 bases, and 12 bases lay between the germline ends. The CDR3 length is 14 residues. CDR3 in amino acids: CASSLEGKADTIYF. The CDR3 coding sequence is TGTGCCAGCAGCTTAGAGGGGAAAGCGGACACCATATATTTT.

This clonotype was counted at least ten times. V gene TRBV11-1 combines with J gene TRBJ2-7, with no clear D. The CDR3 is 14 residues long. Looked up from germline, CDR1 is SGHAT and CDR2 is FQDESV (reference sequence). Trimming left V 1 base short and J 6 bases short, with 13 bases between. CDR3 loop: CASSLGGRLSEQYF. The CDR3 DNA sequence: TGTGCCAGCAGCTTAGGTGGCAGGCTTTCCGAGCAGTACTTC.

This clonotype occurred many times. The chain has TRBV5-1 and TRBJ2-7; 8 nucleotides agree with TRBD2. Germline CDR1 reads SGHRS; CDR2 reads YFSETQ. The CDR3 extends over 14 amino acids. The junction had 4 bases not matched to a gene; V was cut back by 2 bases and J by 3 bases. The CDR3 region has the DNA TGCGCCAGCAGCTTCAGCGGGGGCTACTACGAGCAGTACTTC. Translation: CASSFSGGYYEQYF.